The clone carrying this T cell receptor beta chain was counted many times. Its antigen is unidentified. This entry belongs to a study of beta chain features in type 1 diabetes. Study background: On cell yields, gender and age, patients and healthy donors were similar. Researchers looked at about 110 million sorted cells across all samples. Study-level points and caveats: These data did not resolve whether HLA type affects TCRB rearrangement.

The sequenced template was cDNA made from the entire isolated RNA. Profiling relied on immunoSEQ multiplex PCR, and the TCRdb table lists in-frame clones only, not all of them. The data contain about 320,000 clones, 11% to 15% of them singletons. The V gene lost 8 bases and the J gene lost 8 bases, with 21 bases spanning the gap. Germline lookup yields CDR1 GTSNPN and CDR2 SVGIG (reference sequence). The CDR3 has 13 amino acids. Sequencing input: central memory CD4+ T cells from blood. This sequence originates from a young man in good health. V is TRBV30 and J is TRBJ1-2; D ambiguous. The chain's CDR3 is CAVGRERPSGYTF. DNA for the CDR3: TGTGCCGTTGGTAGAGAGAGGCCATCGGGCTACACCTTC.